Below are 32 T cell receptor beta chains sequenced from a single sample in a study of T cell responses to AZD1222 COVID-19 vaccine. The table came from immunoSEQ multiplex PCR; TCRdb's copy has only in-frame clones and leaves some out. The sample lists approximately 82,000 clones, about 94% seen once, with about 3.4% in the top ten. The sequenced sample was peripheral blood, obtained 28 days after the second AZD1222 dose. Receptor source: an adult who received the AZD1222 COVID-19 vaccine.

The chain links TRBV5-5 to TRBJ2-3; D is ambiguous. The V gene's germline CDR1 is SGHKS and CDR2 YYEKEE (reference sequence). Between the trimmed V and J ends, which lost 2 bases and 4 bases, there was a span of 5 bases. This CDR3 is built from 12 residues. In DNA, the CDR3 is TGTGCCAGCAGCTTCGGTCCAGATACGCAGTATTTT. Encoded protein: CASSFGPDTQYF.

The chain has TRBV5-1 and TRBJ1-5; TRBD1 matches at 10 bases. Germline loops: CDR1 SGHRS, CDR2 YFSETQ. This CDR3 is 14 amino acids long. With V trimmed by 3 bases and J by 4 bases, 1 base remained unmatched. The CDR3 DNA reads as TGCGCCAGCAGCTGGACAGGGGGAAATCAGCCCCAGCATTTT. This gives the protein CASSWTGGNQPQHF. The whole variable domain, remainder taken from reference TRBV5-1 and TRBJ1-5, is KAGVTQTPRYLIKTRGQQVTLSCSPISGHRSVSWYQQTPGQGLQFLFEYFSETQRNKGNFPGRFSGRQFSNSRSEMNVSTLELGDSALYLCASSWTGGNQPQHFGDGTRLSIL.

The gene calls are TRBV6-2 or TRBV6-3 and TRBJ2-4; D may be TRBD1 (6 bases). The CDR3 spans 13 residues. The V end was cut by 2 bases, the J end by 15 bases, with 17 bases between. The germline gives CDR1 MNHEY, CDR2 SVGEGT. The CDR3 loop is CASSYTEGTGLYF. CDR3 DNA sequence: TGTGCCAGCAGTTACACCGAGGGCACAGGGCTGTACTTC.

CDR3 residues: CASGLVLGRTDTQYF. The CDR3, as DNA: TGTGCTAGTGGTTTGGTACTTGGGAGGACAGATACGCAGTATTTT. This chain links TRBV12-5 with TRBJ2-3; a weak D match, TRBD2 (6 bases). CDR1 is LGHNT, CDR2 FRNRAP, per germline. The CDR3 covers 15 residues. V was clipped by 0 bases and J by 3 bases, with 10 bases between them.

The chain uses TRBV6-2 or TRBV6-3 and TRBJ1-6; D is possibly TRBD1 (6 bases). The CDR3 covers 16 residues. Trimming removed 1 base from V and 6 bases from J, with 13 bases in between. Germline V gives CDR1 MNHEY, CDR2 SVGEGT. Here the CDR3 reads CASSYYLGTTNSPLHF. The CDR3 DNA sequence: TGTGCCAGCAGTTACTATCTCGGGACAACTAATTCACCCCTCCACTTT.

V usage is TRBV9 and J usage is TRBJ2-5; the match to TRBD2 covers 7 bases. After removal of 5 bases from V and 3 bases from J, the junction contained 4 bases not matched to a gene. Germline lookup yields CDR1 SGDLS and CDR2 YYNGEE. The CDR3 runs 13 residues. The CDR3 spells CASRKSGEETQYF. In DNA form, the CDR3 reads TGTGCCAGCAGGAAGAGCGGGGAAGAGACCCAGTACTTC.

This clone appeared a few times. This chain links TRBV5-1 with TRBJ1-1; maybe TRBD1 (6 bases). V lost 0 bases and J 3 bases, leaving 15 bases between the germline ends. This CDR3 spans 16 amino acids. From germline, CDR1 is SGHRS and CDR2 YFSETQ. The CDR3: CASSLAVGGAHTEAFF. The CDR3 region has the DNA TGCGCCAGCAGCTTGGCCGTCGGGGGCGCTCACACTGAAGCTTTCTTT. The full variable domain, with the rest looked up from reference TRBV5-1 and TRBJ1-1, is KAGVTQTPRYLIKTRGQQVTLSCSPISGHRSVSWYQQTPGQGLQFLFEYFSETQRNKGNFPGRFSGRQFSNSRSEMNVSTLELGDSALYLCASSLAVGGAHTEAFFGQGTRLTVV.

This clone showed up just once. The chain is built from TRBV5-6 and TRBJ2-4; D gene ambiguous. The length of the CDR3 is 13 residues. Trimming cost V 4 bases and J 7 bases, with 12 bases left between them. CDR1 and CDR2 (germline): SGHDT, YYEEEE. The CDR3 reads CASSTGARNIQYF. In DNA, the CDR3 is TGTGCCAGCAGCACCGGAGCGCGGAACATTCAGTACTTC.

This clone was observed a single time. This chain uses TRBV19 with TRBJ1-4, with D maybe TRBD1 (6 bases). Germline V gene data show CDR1 as LNHDA and CDR2 as SQIVND (reference sequence). Trimming cost V 9 bases and J 1 base, with 12 bases left between them. This CDR3 contains 14 residues. The CDR3 coding sequence is TGTGCCAGCGCACCGGGACAAACTAATGAAAAACTGTTTTTT. This sequence encodes CASAPGQTNEKLFF.

CDR3 DNA: TGTGCCAGCGGACAGCTCAACTATGGCTACACCTTC. Amino acid sequence: CASGQLNYGYTF. The rearrangement uses TRBV7-9 and TRBJ1-2, with D possibly matching TRBD1 (6 bases). This CDR3 has 12 amino acids. CDR1 and CDR2 (germline): SEHNR, FQNEAQ (reference sequence). V lost 8 bases and J lost 2, with 9 bases in between.

Only one count was recorded for this clone. The chain uses TRBV7-9 and TRBJ1-6; a weak D match, TRBD1 (5 bases). This CDR3 comprises 16 residues. The V end was cut by 4 bases, the J end by 5 bases, with 15 bases between. The germline V gene encodes CDR1 SEHNR and CDR2 FQNEAQ (reference sequence). Here the CDR3 DNA reads TGTGCCAGCAGCTCCCGTACGGGACTCAATAATTCACCCCTCCACTTT. Protein sequence: CASSSRTGLNNSPLHF. The variable domain in full, completed from reference TRBV7-9 and TRBJ1-6, reads DTGVSQNPRHKITKRGQNVTFRCDPISEHNRLYWYRQTLGQGPEFLTYFQNEAQLEKSRLLSDRFSAERPKGSFSTLEIQRTEQGDSAMYLCASSSRTGLNNSPLHFGNGTRLTVT.

The chain joins TRBV19 to TRBJ2-3; 9 bases are shared with TRBD1. The germline gives CDR1 LNHDA, CDR2 SQIVND (reference sequence). Losses at the gene ends were 5 bases for V and 4 bases for J; bases not matched to a gene: 7. The CDR3 extends over 15 amino acids. The CDR3 region is CASSRRDRDADTQYF. In nucleotides, the CDR3 is TGTGCCAGTAGTCGTAGGGACAGGGATGCAGATACGCAGTATTTT.

The rearrangement links TRBV3-1 (or the pseudogene TRBV3-2) to TRBJ1-1; no reliable D call. The germline V and J ends were trimmed by 2 bases and 6 bases, with 16 bases remaining between them. The CDR3 totals 15 residues. CDR1 LGHDT and CDR2 YNNKEL come from the germline V gene (reference sequence). In DNA, the CDR3 is TGTGCCAGCAGCCAACGTGGTGCGGGCCGGTCTGAAGCTTTCTTT. Protein sequence: CASSQRGAGRSEAFF.

The genes are TRBV5-4 and TRBJ1-2; D gene ambiguous. The V and J ends lost 9 bases and 1 base respectively, with 10 bases between them. The V gene's germline CDR1 is SGHNT and CDR2 YYREEE (reference sequence). The CDR3 loop spans 12 amino acids. This CDR3 reads CATGMINYGYTF. CDR3 coding DNA: TGTGCCACCGGGATGATTAACTATGGCTACACCTTC.

This clone appeared a few times. The J gene is TRBJ1-2, the V gene TRBV30; D gene ambiguous. V was clipped by 4 bases and J by 3 bases, with 9 bases between them. The CDR3 is made up of 12 amino acids. CDR1 and CDR2 from the germline V gene are GTSNPN and SVGIG (reference sequence). The CDR3 DNA is TGTGCCTGGACTGAGTGGGACTATGGCTACACCTTC. Its translation is CAWTEWDYGYTF.

The chain is built from TRBV30 and TRBJ1-4; no clear D gene. Germline V lookup: CDR1 GTSNPN, CDR2 SVGIG (reference sequence). Trimming removed 0 bases at V and 10 bases at J, with 9 bases between. CDR3 length: 12 amino acids. The CDR3 region is CAWSVTRVKLFF. The CDR3 DNA reads as TGTGCCTGGAGTGTAACCAGAGTAAAACTGTTTTTT.

The genes are TRBV9 and TRBJ2-3, with D hard to call. The ends were cut back, 2 bases at V and 0 bases at J, with 19 bases in the middle. CDR3 length equals 18 residues. From germline, CDR1 is SGDLS and CDR2 YYNGEE. Here the CDR3 reads CASSVKSTPILSTDTQYF. The CDR3 bases are TGTGCCAGCAGCGTTAAGAGCACCCCAATACTTAGCACAGATACGCAGTATTTT.

Remarks on this clone: Other DNA sequences of this sample code for an identical CDR3. The V call is TRBV5-1, the J call TRBJ1-1; D is undetermined. The germline V and J ends were trimmed by 0 bases and 0 bases, with 3 bases remaining between them. CDR1 is SGHRS, CDR2 YFSETQ, per germline. The CDR3 sequence is 13 residues long. Here the CDR3 reads CASSLGVNTEAFF. CDR3 DNA: TGCGCCAGCAGCTTGGGGGTGAACACTGAAGCTTTCTTT. Looking up the rest from reference TRBV5-1 and TRBJ1-1 gives the full variable domain: KAGVTQTPRYLIKTRGQQVTLSCSPISGHRSVSWYQQTPGQGLQFLFEYFSETQRNKGNFPGRFSGRQFSNSRSEMNVSTLELGDSALYLCASSLGVNTEAFFGQGTRLTVV.

The chain employs TRBV5-1 and TRBJ2-3; D is perhaps TRBD2 (7 bases). Trimming took off 0 bases at V and 3 bases at J, with 14 bases between the two ends. CDR3 size: 16 residues. Germline CDR1 is SGHRS and CDR2 is YFSETQ. DNA for the CDR3: TGCGCCAGCAGCTTGGTGACGGGGGGCTTGACAGATACGCAGTATTTT. It codes for CASSLVTGGLTDTQYF.

This clone was seen just once. The chain links TRBV3-1 (or the pseudogene TRBV3-2) to TRBJ1-2; the D is unclear. The CDR3 loop spans 16 amino acids. Germline V lookup: CDR1 LGHDT, CDR2 YNNKEL (reference sequence). The V end lost 4 bases, the J end lost 3 bases, and 18 bases lay between the germline ends. The CDR3 nucleotides are TGTGCCAGCAGCCGCTCTGCAGGTTTGGGAGACTATGGCTACACCTTC. Protein sequence: CASSRSAGLGDYGYTF.

The chain has TRBV18 and TRBJ2-3; 8 bases match TRBD2. CDR1 is KGHSH and CDR2 is LQKENI in the germline V gene. The CDR3 contains 16 residues. Trimming took 2 bases from V and 5 from J; bases not matched to a gene: 9. The CDR3 loop is CASSPSTGGAGDTQYF. The CDR3 DNA sequence: TGTGCCAGCTCACCATCTACGGGAGGGGCAGGAGATACGCAGTATTTT.

V and J are TRBV28 and TRBJ1-3; D possibly corresponds to TRBD1 (6 bases). Germline CDR1 reads MDHEN; CDR2 reads SYDVKM. The germline V and J ends were trimmed by 4 bases and 2 bases, with 15 bases remaining between them. CDR3 length: 16 residues. In nucleotides, the CDR3 is TGTGCCAGCAGTTCGACCCAGGCAGGGGCTGGAAACACCATATATTTT. Protein sequence: CASSSTQAGAGNTIYF.

The rearrangement uses TRBV4-1 and TRBJ1-1; tentatively, D is TRBD1 (5 bases). The CDR3 sequence is 14 residues long. CDR1 and CDR2 (germline): MGHRA, YSYEKL. Trimming removed 1 base at V and 4 bases at J, with 10 bases between. The CDR3 DNA is TGCGCCAGCAGCCAAGTCAATGGGGCCACTGAAGCTTTCTTT. Translating it yields CASSQVNGATEAFF.

This clone was seen once. The rearrangement links TRBV11-2 to TRBJ2-3; 9 bases match TRBD2. V gave up 1 base and J gave up 4 bases; unmatched junction bases: 6. Germline CDR1 SGHAT, CDR2 FQNNGV. The CDR3 has 16 residues. For the CDR3, the DNA is TGTGCCAGCAGCTTAGGTCTAGCGGGGAGGGCAGATACGCAGTATTTT. This sequence encodes CASSLGLAGRADTQYF.

The DNA of the CDR3 is TGTGCCAGCTCACCGTCGAGACAGGGGGAAGCTTTCTTT. Protein: CASSPSRQGEAFF. J is TRBJ1-1 and V is TRBV18, with 8 positions matching TRBD1. The V and J ends lost 3 bases and 8 bases, in that order; junction bases with no gene match: 5. CDR1 is KGHSH and CDR2 is LQKENI in the germline V gene. This CDR3 has 13 amino acids.

V and J are TRBV18 and TRBJ2-5; 7 bases line up with TRBD2. Germline V CDR1 and CDR2: KGHSH, LQKENI. The CDR3 contains 16 residues. J was trimmed by 7 bases and V by 0 bases; bases with no gene match: 11. DNA for the CDR3: TGTGCCAGCTCACCACCGGGACCCCCGCGGGAGACGACCCAGTACTTC. Translation: CASSPPGPPRETTQYF.

The rearrangement joins TRBV28 to TRBJ1-2; TRBD1 agrees at 8 bases. The trim removed 8 bases at V and 0 bases at J, leaving 2 bases unmatched. Germline-derived CDR1 and CDR2 are MDHEN and SYDVKM. This CDR3 region has 13 residues. For the CDR3, the DNA is TGTGCCAGCGTGGGACAGGCTAACTATGGCTACACCTTC. This encodes CASVGQANYGYTF.

CDR3 nucleotide sequence: TGTGCCAGCTCACAGACGGACATTGCAGAAGGCTACACCTTC. This gives the protein CASSQTDIAEGYTF. The chain has TRBV18 and TRBJ1-2; D may be TRBD1 (5 bases). The CDR3 runs 14 residues. Germline V gene lookup returns CDR1 KGHSH and CDR2 LQKENI. The V and J ends lost 4 bases and 8 bases respectively, with 17 bases between them.

This chain uses TRBV6-5 with TRBJ1-2; TRBD1 aligns across 7 bases. The V gene end was trimmed by 0 bases and the J gene end by 4 bases; junction bases not matched to a gene: 5. Germline V gene data show CDR1 as MNHEY and CDR2 as SVGAGI. The CDR3 sequence is 15 residues long. CDR3 loop: CASSYSWDSGYGYTF. The CDR3, as DNA: TGTGCCAGCAGTTACTCGTGGGACAGTGGCTATGGCTACACCTTC.

This clone was seen just once. V is TRBV4-2 and J is TRBJ1-2; D not certain. Trimming removed 2 bases at V and 4 bases at J, with 20 bases between. Germline-derived CDR1 and CDR2 are LGHNA and YNFKEQ. This CDR3 has 17 residues. CDR3: CASSQPRREGLAYGYTF. The CDR3 bases are TGTGCCAGCAGCCAACCCCGGAGGGAAGGACTCGCCTATGGCTACACCTTC.

The rearrangement links TRBV18 to TRBJ2-2; 8 bases map to TRBD2. The CDR3 is made up of 15 amino acids. Germline V gives CDR1 KGHSH, CDR2 LQKENI. The ends lost 5 bases at V and 7 bases at J; junction bases unmatched: 9. CDR3 DNA sequence: TGTGCCAGCTCAGGATTCGGACTAGCAGGCGGGGAGCTGTTTTTT. Encoded protein: CASSGFGLAGGELFF.

The rearrangement uses TRBV13 and TRBJ1-1; 8 nucleotides agree with TRBD1. The germline gives CDR1 PRHDT, CDR2 FYEKMQ (reference sequence). The ends lost 5 bases at V and 1 base at J; junction bases unmatched: 6. This CDR3 comprises 15 residues. CDR3 sequence reads: CASSAQGAPNTEAFF. CDR3 nucleotide sequence: TGTGCCAGCAGCGCTCAGGGGGCACCGAACACTGAAGCTTTCTTT.